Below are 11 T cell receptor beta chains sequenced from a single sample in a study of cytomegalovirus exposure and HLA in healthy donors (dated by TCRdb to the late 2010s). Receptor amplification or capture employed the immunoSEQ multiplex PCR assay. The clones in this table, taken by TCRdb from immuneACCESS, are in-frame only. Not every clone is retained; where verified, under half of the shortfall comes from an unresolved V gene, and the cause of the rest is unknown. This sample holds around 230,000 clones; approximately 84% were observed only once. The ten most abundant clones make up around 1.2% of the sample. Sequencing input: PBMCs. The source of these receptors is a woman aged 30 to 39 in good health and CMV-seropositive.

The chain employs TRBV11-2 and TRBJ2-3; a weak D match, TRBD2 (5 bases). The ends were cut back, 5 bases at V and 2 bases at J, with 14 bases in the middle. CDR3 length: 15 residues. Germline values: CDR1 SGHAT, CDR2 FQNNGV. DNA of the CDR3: TGTGCCAGCAGCCACCCGGGATCACCCACAGATACGCAGTATTTT. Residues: CASSHPGSPTDTQYF.

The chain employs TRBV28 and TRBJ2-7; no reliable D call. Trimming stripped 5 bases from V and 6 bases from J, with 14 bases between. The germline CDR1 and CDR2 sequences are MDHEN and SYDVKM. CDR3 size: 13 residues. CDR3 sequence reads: CASSPILSGEQYF. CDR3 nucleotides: TGTGCCAGCAGTCCCATTCTTTCCGGCGAGCAGTACTTC.

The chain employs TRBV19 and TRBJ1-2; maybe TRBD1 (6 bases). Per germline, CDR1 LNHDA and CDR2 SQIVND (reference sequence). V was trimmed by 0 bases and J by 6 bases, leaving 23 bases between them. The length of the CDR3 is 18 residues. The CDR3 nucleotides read TGTGCCAGTAGTATAGACATGGGGTGGGGCAGGGGCTCAAATGGCTACACCTTC. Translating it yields CASSIDMGWGRGSNGYTF.

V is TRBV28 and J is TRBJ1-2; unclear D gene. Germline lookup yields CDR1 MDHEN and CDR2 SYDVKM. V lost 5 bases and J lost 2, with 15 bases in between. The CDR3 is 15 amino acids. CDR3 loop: CASSPYGVVNYGYTF. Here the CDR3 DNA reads TGTGCCAGCAGTCCGTATGGAGTTGTAAACTATGGCTACACCTTC.

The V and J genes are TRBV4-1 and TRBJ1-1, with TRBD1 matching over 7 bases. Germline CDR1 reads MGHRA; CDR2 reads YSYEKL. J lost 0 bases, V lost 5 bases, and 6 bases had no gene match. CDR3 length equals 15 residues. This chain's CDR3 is CASSYRDSMNTEAFF. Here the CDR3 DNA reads TGCGCCAGCAGCTACCGGGACAGCATGAACACTGAAGCTTTCTTT.

The CDR3 DNA sequence: TGTGCCAGCAGCTTATCGAGTGACTATGGCTACACCTTC. Protein: CASSLSSDYGYTF. The gene calls are TRBV7-3 and TRBJ1-2, with D uncertain. From germline, CDR1 is SGHTA and CDR2 FQGTGA. Trimming took off 2 bases at V and 3 bases at J, with 7 bases between the two ends. The CDR3 runs 13 residues. The whole variable domain, filled in from reference TRBV7-3 and TRBJ1-2, reads GAGVSQTPSNKVTEKGKYVELRCDPISGHTALYWYRQSLGQGPEFLIYFQGTGAADDSGLPNDRFFAVRPEGSVSTLKIQRTERGDSAVYLCASSLSSDYGYTFGSGTRLTVV.

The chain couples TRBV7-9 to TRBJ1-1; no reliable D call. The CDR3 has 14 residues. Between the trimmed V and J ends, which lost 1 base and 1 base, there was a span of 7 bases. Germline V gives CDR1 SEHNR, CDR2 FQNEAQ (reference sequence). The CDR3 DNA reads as TGTGCCAGCAGCTTAGTCGGGGAGAACACTGAAGCTTTCTTT. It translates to CASSLVGENTEAFF.

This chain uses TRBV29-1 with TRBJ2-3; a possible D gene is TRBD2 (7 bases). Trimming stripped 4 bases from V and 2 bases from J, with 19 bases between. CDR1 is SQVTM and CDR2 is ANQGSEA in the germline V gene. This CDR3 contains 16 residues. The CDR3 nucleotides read TGCAGCGTTGTCCCCTGGGGTGGGGGGGCCACAGATACGCAGTATTTT. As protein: CSVVPWGGGATDTQYF.

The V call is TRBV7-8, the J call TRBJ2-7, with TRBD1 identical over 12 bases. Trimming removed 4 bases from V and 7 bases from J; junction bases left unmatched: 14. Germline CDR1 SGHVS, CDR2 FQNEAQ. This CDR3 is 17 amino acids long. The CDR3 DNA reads TGTGCCAGCAGCTCAATCATCACGGGACAGGGGGCGGGGGAGCAGTACTTC. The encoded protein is CASSSIITGQGAGEQYF.

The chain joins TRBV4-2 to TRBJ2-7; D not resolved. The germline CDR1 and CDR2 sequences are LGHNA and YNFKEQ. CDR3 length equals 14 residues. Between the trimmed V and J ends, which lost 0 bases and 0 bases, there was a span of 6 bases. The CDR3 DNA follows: TGTGCCAGCAGCCAAGACGCTAGCTCCTACGAGCAGTACTTC. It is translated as CASSQDASSYEQYF.

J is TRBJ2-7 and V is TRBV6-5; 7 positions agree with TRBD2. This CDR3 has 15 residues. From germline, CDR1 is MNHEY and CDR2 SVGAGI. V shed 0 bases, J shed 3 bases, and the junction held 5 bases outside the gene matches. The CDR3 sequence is CASSYSASGSYEQYF. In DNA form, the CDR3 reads TGTGCCAGCAGTTACTCGGCTAGCGGAAGCTACGAGCAGTACTTC.